This TCR beta chain was recorded in a study of cytomegalovirus exposure and HLA in healthy donors. Study-wide results and limits: The TCR clusters that emerged in the first cohort tended, a later analysis found, to co-occur in the 120 validation repertoires.

A note on this clone: Its antigen remains unknown.

Measured with immunoSEQ multiplex PCR; TCRdb has only the in-frame clones, and not every one. This table holds 90,000 to 150,000 clones, around 89% found once. J lost 7 bases, V lost 6 bases, and 7 bases had no gene match. The V gene's germline CDR1 is SQVTM and CDR2 ANQGSEA. This CDR3 is built from 12 residues. Sequenced material: PBMCs. The V gene is TRBV29-1, the J gene TRBJ1-2; 8 positions agree with TRBD1. The receptor comes from a man between 18 and 35 years old in good health and CMV-seronegative. CDR3: CSVGQGDIGYTF. CDR3 coding DNA: TGCAGCGTCGGACAGGGAGATATTGGCTACACCTTC.